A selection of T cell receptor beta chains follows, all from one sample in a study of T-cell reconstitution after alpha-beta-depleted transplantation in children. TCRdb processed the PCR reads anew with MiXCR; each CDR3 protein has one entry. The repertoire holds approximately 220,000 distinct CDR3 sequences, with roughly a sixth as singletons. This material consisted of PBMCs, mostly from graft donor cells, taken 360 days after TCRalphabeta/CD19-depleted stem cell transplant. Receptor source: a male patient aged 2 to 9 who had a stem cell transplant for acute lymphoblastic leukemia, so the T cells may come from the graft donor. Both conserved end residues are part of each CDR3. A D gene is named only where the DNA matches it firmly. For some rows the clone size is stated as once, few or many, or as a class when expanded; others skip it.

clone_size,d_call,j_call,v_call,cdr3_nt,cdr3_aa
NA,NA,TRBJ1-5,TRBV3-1,TGTGCCAGCAGCCGAAGGGGGGATCAGCCCCAGCATTTT,CASSRRGDQPQHF
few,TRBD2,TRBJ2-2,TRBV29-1,TGCAGCGTTGAAGGAGCCGGGGGGGCCGGCGGGGAGCTGTTTTTT,CSVEGAGGAGGELFF
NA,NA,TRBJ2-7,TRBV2,TGTGCCAGCAGTGAGGACCAGCCGGAGGTCGAGCAGTACTTC,CASSEDQPEVEQYF
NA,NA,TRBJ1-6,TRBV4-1,TGCGCCAGCAGCCAAGTGGACAGAGATAATTCACCCCTCCACTTT,CASSQVDRDNSPLHF
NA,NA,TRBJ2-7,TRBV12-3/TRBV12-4,TGTGCCAGCAGTTTAGAGGGTCCGGTGGCACTCTCCTACGAGCAGTACTTC,CASSLEGPVALSYEQYF
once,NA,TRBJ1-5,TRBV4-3,TGCGCCAGCAGCCAAGGGGTTTATAGCAATCAGCCCCAGCATTTT,CASSQGVYSNQPQHF
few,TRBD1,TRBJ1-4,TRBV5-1,TGCGCCAGCAGCTTGTGGGGACAGAGTAATGAAAAACTGTTTTTT,CASSLWGQSNEKLFF
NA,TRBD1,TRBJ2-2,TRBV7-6,TGTGCCAGCAGCTCTACAGGGGCGGGTACCGGGGAGCTGTTTTTT,CASSSTGAGTGELFF
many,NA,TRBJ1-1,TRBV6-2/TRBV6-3,TGTGCCAGCAAAGCAGGGTTGGGCCGACTTTACACTGAAGCTTTCTTT,CASKAGLGRLYTEAFF
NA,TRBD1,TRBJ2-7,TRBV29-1,TGCAGCGTTGGAAGGCTTCAGGGACAGGAAGAGCAGTACTTC,CSVGRLQGQEEQYF
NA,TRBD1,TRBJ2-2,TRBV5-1,TGCGCCAGCAGCTTTTTGGGGACAGGGGGATTGGGCACCGGGGAGCTGTTTTTT,CASSFLGTGGLGTGELFF
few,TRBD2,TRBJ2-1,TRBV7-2,TGTGCCAGCAGCTTTCGGGGGGGGTCCTACAATGAGCAGTTCTTC,CASSFRGGSYNEQFF
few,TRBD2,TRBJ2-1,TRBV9,TGTGCCAGCAGCGGATCATGGGGGAGGGCCCCCTTATGGAGCTCCTACAATGAGCAGTTCTTC,CASSGSWGRAPLWSSYNEQFF
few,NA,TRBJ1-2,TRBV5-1,TGCGCCAGCCGGGCAGGCGAAGCTAACTATGGCTACACCTTC,CASRAGEANYGYTF
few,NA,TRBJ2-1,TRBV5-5,TGTGCCAGCAGCTGGCACAATGAGCAGTTCTTC,CASSWHNEQFF
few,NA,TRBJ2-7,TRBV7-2,TGTGCCAGCAGCTTTGCGTTGGGGGGACAGTCCTACGAGCAGTACTTC,CASSFALGGQSYEQYF
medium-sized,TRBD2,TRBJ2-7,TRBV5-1,TGCGCCAGCAGCTTGGACAGGACTAGCGGCATGTACGAGCAGTACTTC,CASSLDRTSGMYEQYF
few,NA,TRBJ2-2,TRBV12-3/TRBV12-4,TGTGCCAGCAGTCCCCGGGGGCCTACCGGGGAGCTGTTTTTT,CASSPRGPTGELFF
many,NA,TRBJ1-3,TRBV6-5,TGTGCCAGCAGCCGTGACAGTGACTCTGGAAACACCATATATTTT,CASSRDSDSGNTIYF
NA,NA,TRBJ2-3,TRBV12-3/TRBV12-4,TGTGCCAGCAGTCAGGGGAAACCAGATACGCAGTATTTT,CASSQGKPDTQYF
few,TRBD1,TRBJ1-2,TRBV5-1,TGCGCCAGCAGCTTGGAGCTGTGGGACAGGGAGCTTCCCCCTACCTTC,CASSLELWDRELPPTF
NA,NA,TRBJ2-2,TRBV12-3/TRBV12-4,TGTGCCAGCAAATGGGGGACCGGGGAGCTGTTTTTT,CASKWGTGELFF
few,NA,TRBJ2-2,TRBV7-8,TGTGCCAGCAGCTTAGTACAGCTTGTCAACACCGGGGAGCTGTTTTTT,CASSLVQLVNTGELFF
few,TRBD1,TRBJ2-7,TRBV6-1,TGTGCCAGCAGCTCCCCCCCTGGCAGGGGGACCACCTTATACGAGCAGTACTTC,CASSSPPGRGTTLYEQYF
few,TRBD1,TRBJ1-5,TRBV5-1,TGCGCCAGCAGCTTGGCCAGGGGGCATCAGCCCCAGCATTTT,CASSLARGHQPQHF
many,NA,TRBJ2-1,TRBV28,TGTGCCAGTCTGGGGGCTACCGGGAAGCGTGAGTCCTACAATGAGCAGTTCTTC,CASLGATGKRESYNEQFF
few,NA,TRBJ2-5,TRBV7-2,TGTGCCAGCAGCTTCGAGGGCCGAACGTTCCAAGAGACCCAGTACTTC,CASSFEGRTFQETQYF
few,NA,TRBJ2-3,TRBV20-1,TGCAGTGCTATTAGAGCGGAAACTAGCACAGATACGCAGTATTTT,CSAIRAETSTDTQYF
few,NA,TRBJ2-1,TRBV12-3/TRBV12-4,TGTGCCAGCAGTTTAATGGGGGGAGGTGAGCAGTTCTTC,CASSLMGGGEQFF
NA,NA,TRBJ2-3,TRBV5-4,TGTGCCAGCAGCACTGACACTTCGATCTTCCCAGATACGCAGTATTTT,CASSTDTSIFPDTQYF
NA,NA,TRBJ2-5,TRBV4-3,TGCGCCAGCAGCCCCCACAGGAAAGAGACCCAGTACTTC,CASSPHRKETQYF
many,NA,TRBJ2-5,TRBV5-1,TGCGCCAGCAGCTCAAAAGAGACCCAGTACTTC,CASSSKETQYF
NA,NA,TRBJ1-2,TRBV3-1,TGTGCCAGCAGCCAAGTAGAAACCTATGGCTACACCTTC,CASSQVETYGYTF
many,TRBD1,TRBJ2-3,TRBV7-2,TGTGCCAGCAGACATAGACAGGGCTCTAGCACAGATACGCAGTATTTT,CASRHRQGSSTDTQYF
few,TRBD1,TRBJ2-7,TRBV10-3,TGTGCCACCGGGACAGGGGCTGGGGAGCAGTACTTC,CATGTGAGEQYF
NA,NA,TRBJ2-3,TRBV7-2,TGTGCCAGCAGCTCGTACACAGATACGCAGTATTTT,CASSSYTDTQYF
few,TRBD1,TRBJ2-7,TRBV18,TGTGCCAGCTCACAAGGGACAGCTCCCTACGAGCAGTACTTC,CASSQGTAPYEQYF
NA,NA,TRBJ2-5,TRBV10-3,TGTGCCATCAGTGTAGGGGTAGCTGAGGCCCAGTACTTC,CAISVGVAEAQYF
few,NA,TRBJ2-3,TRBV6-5,TGTGCCAGCAGTTACCAAGTCTCGAGGGACACGCAGTATTTT,CASSYQVSRDTQYF
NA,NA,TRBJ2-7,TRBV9,TGTGCCAGCAGCGTAACCACTGGGTACGAGCAGTACTTC,CASSVTTGYEQYF
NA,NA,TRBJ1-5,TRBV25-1,TGTGCCAGCAGGCATAGCAATCAGCCCCAGCATTTT,CASRHSNQPQHF
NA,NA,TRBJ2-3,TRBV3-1,TGTGCCTGCAGCCAAGATCTTGTAGTTACTGGAGGCACAGATACGCAGTATTTT,CACSQDLVVTGGTDTQYF
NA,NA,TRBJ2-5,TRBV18,TGTGCCAGCTCACCACGGGCATCCGGGCCCCAGGGGACCCAGTACTTC,CASSPRASGPQGTQYF
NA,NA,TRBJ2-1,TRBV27,TGTGCCAGCGGGGAGCACCTCTACAATGAGCAGTTCTTC,CASGEHLYNEQFF
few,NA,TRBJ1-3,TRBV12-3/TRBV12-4,TGTGCCAGCCGACCCCTTGTAGGACAGATCACTGGAAACACCATATATTTT,CASRPLVGQITGNTIYF